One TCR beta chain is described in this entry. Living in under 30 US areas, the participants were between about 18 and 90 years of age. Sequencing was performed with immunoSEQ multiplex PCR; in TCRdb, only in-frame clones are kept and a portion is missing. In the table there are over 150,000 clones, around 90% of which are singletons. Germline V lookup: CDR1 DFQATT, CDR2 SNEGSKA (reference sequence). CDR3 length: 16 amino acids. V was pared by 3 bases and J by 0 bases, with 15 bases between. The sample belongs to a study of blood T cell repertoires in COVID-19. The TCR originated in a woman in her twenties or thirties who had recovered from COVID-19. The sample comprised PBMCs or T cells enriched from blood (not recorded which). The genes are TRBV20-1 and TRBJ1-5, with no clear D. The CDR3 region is CSASLTRDNSNQPQHF. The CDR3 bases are TGCAGTGCTAGTCTAACACGAGACAATAGCAATCAGCCCCAGCATTTT.